This TCR beta chain was profiled in a study of blood T cell repertoires in COVID-19. Whole-study context: COVID-19 samples collected from the United States, Italy and Spain covered acute and convalescent phases. In each case, the material was cDNA or gDNA derived from T cells, B-cell-depleted T cells, or PBMCs.

The CDR3 runs 13 residues. Germline V gene data show CDR1 as SGHTA and CDR2 as FQGNSA. V was clipped by 6 bases and J by 4 bases; unmatched bases: 3. In the original processing: Reference gene primer amplification yielded estimated nucleated cell counts. Sequencing was performed with immunoSEQ multiplex PCR; in TCRdb, only in-frame clones are kept and a portion is missing. Clonal size and the V and J genes are those of that table, whereas D and trimming came from the DNA. This table holds roughly 120,000 clones, nearly 90% found once. The chain carries TRBV7-2 and TRBJ2-1; the match to TRBD2 covers 7 bases. Specimen: peripheral blood. The receptor comes from a human donor in a cohort sampled during active COVID-19. The CDR3, as DNA: TGTGCCAGCAGTACGGGAGGATACAATGAGCAGTTCTTC. Protein sequence: CASSTGGYNEQFF.